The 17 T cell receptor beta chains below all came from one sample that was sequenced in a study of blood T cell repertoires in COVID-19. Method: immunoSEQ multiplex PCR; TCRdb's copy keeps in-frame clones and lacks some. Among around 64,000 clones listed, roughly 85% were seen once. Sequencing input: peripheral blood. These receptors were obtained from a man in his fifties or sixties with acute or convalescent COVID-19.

CDR3 nucleotide sequence: TGTGCCTGGAGTGGAGGGAGGGCCGGCTCCTACAATGAGCAGTTCTTC. Its translation is CAWSGGRAGSYNEQFF. V usage is TRBV30 and J usage is TRBJ2-1, with 7 bases that match TRBD2. Germline CDR1 and CDR2: GTSNPN and SVGIG (reference sequence). CDR3 size: 16 residues. Trimming at V came to 1 base and at J to 0 bases, leaving 6 bases not matched to a gene.

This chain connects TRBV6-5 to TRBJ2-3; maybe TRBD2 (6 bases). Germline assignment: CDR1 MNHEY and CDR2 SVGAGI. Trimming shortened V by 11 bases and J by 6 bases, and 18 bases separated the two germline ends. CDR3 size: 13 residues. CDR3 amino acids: CAARDSWMDTQYF. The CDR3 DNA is TGTGCCGCCAGGGACTCGTGGATGGATACGCAGTATTTT.

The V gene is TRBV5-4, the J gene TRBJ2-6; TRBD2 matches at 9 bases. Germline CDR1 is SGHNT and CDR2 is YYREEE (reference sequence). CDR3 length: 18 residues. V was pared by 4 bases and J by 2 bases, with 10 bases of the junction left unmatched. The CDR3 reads CASSPPGLAGAGANVLTF. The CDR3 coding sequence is TGTGCCAGCAGCCCACCGGGACTAGCTGGGGCTGGGGCCAACGTCCTGACTTTC.

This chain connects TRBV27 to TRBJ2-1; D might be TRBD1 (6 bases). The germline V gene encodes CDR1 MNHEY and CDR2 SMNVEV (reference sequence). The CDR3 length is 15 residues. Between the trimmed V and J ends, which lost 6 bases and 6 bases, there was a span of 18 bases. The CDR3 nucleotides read TGTGCCAGCAGCCTAGGAATGGACAGCATCAATGAGCAGTTCTTC. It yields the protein CASSLGMDSINEQFF.

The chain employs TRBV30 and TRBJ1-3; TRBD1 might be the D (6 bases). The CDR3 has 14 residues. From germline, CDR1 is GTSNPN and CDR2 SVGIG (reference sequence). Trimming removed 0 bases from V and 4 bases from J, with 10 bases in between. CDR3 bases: TGTGCCTGGAGTGTAGCTGGGACAGGAAACACCATATATTTT. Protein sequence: CAWSVAGTGNTIYF.

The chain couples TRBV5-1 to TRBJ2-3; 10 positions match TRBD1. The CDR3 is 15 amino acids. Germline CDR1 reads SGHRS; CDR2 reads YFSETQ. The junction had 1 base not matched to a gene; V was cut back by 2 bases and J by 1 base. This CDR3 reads CASSFGTGGTDTQYF. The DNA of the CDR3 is TGCGCCAGCAGCTTTGGGACAGGGGGCACAGATACGCAGTATTTT.

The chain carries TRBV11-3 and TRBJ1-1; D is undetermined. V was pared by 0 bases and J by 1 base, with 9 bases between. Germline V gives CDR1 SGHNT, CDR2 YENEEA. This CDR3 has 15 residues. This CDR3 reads CASSLDSEANTEAFF. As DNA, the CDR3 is TGTGCCAGCAGCTTAGATAGCGAGGCGAACACTGAAGCTTTCTTT. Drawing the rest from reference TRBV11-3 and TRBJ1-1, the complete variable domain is EAGVVQSPRYKIIEKKQPVAFWCNPISGHNTLYWYLQNLGQGPELLIRYENEEAVDDSQLPKDRFSAERLKGVDSTLKIQPAELGDSAVYLCASSLDSEANTEAFFGQGTRLTVV.

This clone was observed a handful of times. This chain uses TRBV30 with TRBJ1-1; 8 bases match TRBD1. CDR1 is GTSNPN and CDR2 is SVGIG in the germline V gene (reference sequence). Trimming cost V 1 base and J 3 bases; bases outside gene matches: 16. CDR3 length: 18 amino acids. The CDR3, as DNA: TGTGCCTGGAGTGGTTGGAAGCGGGACAGGATTTGGCACACTGAAGCTTTCTTT. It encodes CAWSGWKRDRIWHTEAFF. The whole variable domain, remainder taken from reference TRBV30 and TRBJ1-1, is SQTIHQWPATLVQPVGSPLSLECTVEGTSNPNLYWYRQAAGRGLQLLFYSVGIGQISSEVPQNLSASRPQDRQFILSSKKLLLSDSGFYLCAWSGWKRDRIWHTEAFFGQGTRLTVV.

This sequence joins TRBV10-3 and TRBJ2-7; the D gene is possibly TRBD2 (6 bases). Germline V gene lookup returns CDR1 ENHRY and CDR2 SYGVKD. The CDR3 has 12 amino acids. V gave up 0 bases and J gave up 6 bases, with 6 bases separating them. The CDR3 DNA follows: TGTGCCATCAGTGAGTCGGGAGGCGAGCAGTACTTC. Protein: CAISESGGEQYF.

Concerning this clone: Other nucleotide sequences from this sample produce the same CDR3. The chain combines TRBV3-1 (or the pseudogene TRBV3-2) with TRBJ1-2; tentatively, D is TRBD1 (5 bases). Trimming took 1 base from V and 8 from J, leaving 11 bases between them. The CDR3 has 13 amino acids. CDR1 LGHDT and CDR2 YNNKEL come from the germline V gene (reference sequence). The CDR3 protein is CASSQVQGYGYTF. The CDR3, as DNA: TGTGCCAGCAGCCAAGTCCAGGGTTACGGCTACACCTTC.

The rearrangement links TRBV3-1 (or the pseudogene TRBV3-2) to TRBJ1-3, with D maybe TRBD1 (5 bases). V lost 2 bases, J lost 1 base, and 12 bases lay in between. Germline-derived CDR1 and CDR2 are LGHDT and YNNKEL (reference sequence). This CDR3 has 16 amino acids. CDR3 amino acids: CASSQQTEPSGNTIYF. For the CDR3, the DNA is TGTGCCAGCAGCCAACAGACAGAACCGTCTGGAAACACCATATATTTT.

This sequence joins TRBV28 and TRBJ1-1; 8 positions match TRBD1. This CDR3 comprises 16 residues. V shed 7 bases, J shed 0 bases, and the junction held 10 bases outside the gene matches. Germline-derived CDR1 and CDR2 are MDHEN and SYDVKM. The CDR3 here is CASTTTGTGLNTEAFF. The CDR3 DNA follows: TGTGCCAGCACCACGACAGGGACAGGATTGAACACTGAAGCTTTCTTT.

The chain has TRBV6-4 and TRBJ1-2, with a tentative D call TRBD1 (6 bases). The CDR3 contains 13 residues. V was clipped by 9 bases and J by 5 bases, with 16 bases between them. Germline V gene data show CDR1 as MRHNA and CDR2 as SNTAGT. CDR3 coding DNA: TGTGCCAGTCCCGGGACACCGCTTTATGGCTACACCTTC. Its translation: CASPGTPLYGYTF.

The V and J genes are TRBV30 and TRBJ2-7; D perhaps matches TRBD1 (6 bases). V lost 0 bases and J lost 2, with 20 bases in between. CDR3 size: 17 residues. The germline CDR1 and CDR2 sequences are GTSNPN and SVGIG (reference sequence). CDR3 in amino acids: CAWSVHLGAAGAYEQYF. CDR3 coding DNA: TGTGCCTGGAGTGTACACCTGGGGGCCGCAGGCGCCTACGAGCAGTACTTC.

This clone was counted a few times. The CDR3 here is CASSSSSGVRNEQFF. CDR3 DNA sequence: TGCGCCAGCAGCTCTTCAAGCGGGGTTCGAAATGAGCAGTTCTTC. V gene TRBV5-1 combines with J gene TRBJ2-1, with TRBD2 matching over 7 bases. CDR1 and CDR2 (germline): SGHRS, YFSETQ. The CDR3 has 15 residues. V trimming: 3 bases; J trimming: 7 bases; junction bases outside the gene matches: 10.

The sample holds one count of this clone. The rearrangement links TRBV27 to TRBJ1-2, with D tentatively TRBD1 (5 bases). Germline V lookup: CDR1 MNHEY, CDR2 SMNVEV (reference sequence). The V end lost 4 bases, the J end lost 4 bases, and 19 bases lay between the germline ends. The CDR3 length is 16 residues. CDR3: CASSSKSHGGIYGYTF. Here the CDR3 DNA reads TGTGCCAGCAGTTCAAAATCTCACGGGGGGATCTATGGCTACACCTTC.

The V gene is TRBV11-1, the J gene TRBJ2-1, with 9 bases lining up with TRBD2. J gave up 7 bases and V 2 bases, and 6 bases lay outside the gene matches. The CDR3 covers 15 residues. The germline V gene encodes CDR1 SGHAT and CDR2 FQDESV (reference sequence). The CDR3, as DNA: TGTGCCAGCAGCTTACGAAGCGGGAGGCTTAATGAGCAGTTCTTC. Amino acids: CASSLRSGRLNEQFF.